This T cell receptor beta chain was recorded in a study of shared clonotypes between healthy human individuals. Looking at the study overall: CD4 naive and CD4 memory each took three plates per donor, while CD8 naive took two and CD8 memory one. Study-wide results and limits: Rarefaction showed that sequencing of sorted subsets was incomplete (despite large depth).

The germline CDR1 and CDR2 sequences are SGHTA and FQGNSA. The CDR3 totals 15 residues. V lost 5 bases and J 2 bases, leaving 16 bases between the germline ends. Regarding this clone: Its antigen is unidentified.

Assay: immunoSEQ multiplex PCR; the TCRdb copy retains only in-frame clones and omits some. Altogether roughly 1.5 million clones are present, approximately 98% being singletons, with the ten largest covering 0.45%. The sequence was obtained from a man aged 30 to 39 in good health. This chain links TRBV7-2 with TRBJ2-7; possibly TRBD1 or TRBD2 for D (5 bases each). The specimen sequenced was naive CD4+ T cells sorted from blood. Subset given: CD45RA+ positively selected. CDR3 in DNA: TGTGCCAGCAGCATCCACATAGGGACCGCCTACGAGCAGTACTTC. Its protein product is CASSIHIGTAYEQYF. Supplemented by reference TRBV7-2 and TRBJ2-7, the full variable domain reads GAGVSQSPSNKVTEKGKDVELRCDPISGHTALYWYRQSLGQGLEFLIYFQGNSAPDKSGLPSDRFSAERTGGSVSTLTIQRTQQEDSAVYLCASSIHIGTAYEQYFGPGTRLTVT.